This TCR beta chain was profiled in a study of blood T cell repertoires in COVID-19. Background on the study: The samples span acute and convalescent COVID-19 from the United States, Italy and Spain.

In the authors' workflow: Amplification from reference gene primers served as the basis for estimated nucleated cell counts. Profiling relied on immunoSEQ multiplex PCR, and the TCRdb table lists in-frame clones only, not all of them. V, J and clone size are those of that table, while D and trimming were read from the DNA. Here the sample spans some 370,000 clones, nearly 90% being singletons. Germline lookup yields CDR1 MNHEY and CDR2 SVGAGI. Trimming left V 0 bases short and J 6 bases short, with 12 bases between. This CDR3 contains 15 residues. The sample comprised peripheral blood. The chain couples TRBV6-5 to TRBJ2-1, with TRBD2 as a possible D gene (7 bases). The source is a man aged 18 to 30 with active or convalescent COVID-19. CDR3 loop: CASSYSGGGPNEQFF. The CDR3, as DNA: TGTGCCAGCAGTTACTCTGGGGGGGGGCCCAATGAGCAGTTCTTC.